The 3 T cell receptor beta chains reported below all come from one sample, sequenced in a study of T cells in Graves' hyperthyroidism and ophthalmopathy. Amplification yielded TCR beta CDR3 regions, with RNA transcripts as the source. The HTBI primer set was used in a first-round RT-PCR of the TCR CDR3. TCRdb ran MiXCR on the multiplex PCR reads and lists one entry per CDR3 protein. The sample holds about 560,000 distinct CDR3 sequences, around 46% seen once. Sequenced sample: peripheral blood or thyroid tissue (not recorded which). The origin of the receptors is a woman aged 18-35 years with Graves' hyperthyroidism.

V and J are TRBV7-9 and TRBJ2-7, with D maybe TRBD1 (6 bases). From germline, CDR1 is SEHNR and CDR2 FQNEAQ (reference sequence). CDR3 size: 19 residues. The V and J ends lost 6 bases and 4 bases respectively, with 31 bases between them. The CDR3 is CASRPKSPPPGHDSYEQYF. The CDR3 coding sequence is TGTGCCAGCAGACCAAAGTCCCCTCCTCCGGGACACGACTCTTACGAGCAGTACTTC.

The CDR3 nucleotides are TGCAGTGCTAGATTACCACATGACGATAGCAATCAGCCCCAGCATTTT. Translation gives CSARLPHDDSNQPQHF. The gene calls are TRBV20-1 and TRBJ1-5; no clear D. Germline CDR1 and CDR2: DFQATT and SNEGSKA (reference sequence). Trimming took off 2 bases at V and 0 bases at J, with 14 bases between the two ends. The CDR3 consists of 16 residues.

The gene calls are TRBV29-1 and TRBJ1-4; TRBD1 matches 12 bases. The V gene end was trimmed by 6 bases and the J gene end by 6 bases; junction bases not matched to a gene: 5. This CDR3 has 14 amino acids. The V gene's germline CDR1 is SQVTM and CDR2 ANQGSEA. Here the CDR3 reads CSVPGTGGDEKLFF. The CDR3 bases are TGCAGCGTACCCGGGACAGGGGGCGATGAAAAACTGTTTTTT.